This TCR beta chain was identified during a study of neoadjuvant anti-PD-1 for oral cavity cancer. Notes on this clone: Its antigen remains unknown.

No culture or expansion preceded analysis of these blood cells. Study findings and constraints: Post-nivolumab, blood T cell clonality was significantly elevated in non-responders.

Germline V gives CDR1 MNHEY, CDR2 SVGAGI. The CDR3 sequence is 15 residues long. V was clipped by 6 bases and J by 2 bases; unmatched bases: 4. Most PBMC samples had 450 to 500 ng input DNA in six replicates. Using immunoSEQ multiplex PCR, the repertoire was profiled, and TCRdb retains in-frame clones only, with some absent. The sample contains around 62,000 clones, roughly three quarters of which appear only once. The receptor was derived from a person between 35 and 79 years old with oral cavity squamous cell carcinoma. The sample here was PBMCs, taken before nivolumab (anti-PD-1) treatment. This chain uses TRBV6-5 with TRBJ2-6, with TRBD1 matching 7 bases. The CDR3 nucleotides are TGTGCCAGCAGGTGGACAGGAGCTGGGGCCAACGTCCTGACTTTC. This sequence encodes CASRWTGAGANVLTF.